The 28 T cell receptor beta chains below all came from one sample that was sequenced in a study of T cells in Graves' hyperthyroidism and ophthalmopathy. TCR beta CDR3 region amplification was performed from RNA transcripts. Initially, a first-round RT-PCR of the TCR CDR3 employed the HTBI primer set. TCRdb redid the calling of the multiplex PCR reads with MiXCR, one entry per CDR3 protein. The sample has about 98,000 distinct CDR3 sequences; around 42% are singletons. Sequences were obtained from peripheral blood or thyroid tissue (not recorded which). Source of these receptors: a woman aged 25 to 39 with Graves' hyperthyroidism.

This clonotype was seen at least ten times. A much more abundant neighbour one base away suggests this may be a read error. V and J are TRBV5-4 and TRBJ2-3; TRBD2 agrees at 7 bases. CDR3 size: 14 residues. Germline loops: CDR1 SGHNT, CDR2 YYREEE (reference sequence). The CDR3 is CTSSRGSGADTQYF. In nucleotides, the CDR3 is TGTACCAGCAGTCGCGGGAGTGGCGCAGATACGCAGTATTTT.

There are many counts of this clonotype. This sequence joins TRBV7-2 and TRBJ1-3; D gene uncertain. Germline V gene data show CDR1 as SGHTA and CDR2 as FQGNSA. The ends were cut back, 5 bases at V and 13 bases at J, with 15 bases in the middle. The CDR3 consists of 12 residues. The CDR3 region has the DNA TGTGCCAGCAGCCATAGCGCCAGGAAAATATATTTT. Protein: CASSHSARKIYF.

This clonotype showed up many times. The J gene is TRBJ1-5, the V gene TRBV5-5, with 7 nucleotides matching TRBD1. CDR1 SGHKS and CDR2 YYEKEE come from the germline V gene (reference sequence). V was pared by 2 bases and J by 4 bases, with 3 bases of the junction left unmatched. The CDR3 has 14 residues. CDR3 protein: CASSFVQGNQPQHF. The CDR3 region has the DNA TGTGCCAGCAGCTTTGTACAGGGGAATCAGCCCCAGCATTTT.

The chain combines TRBV12-1 with TRBJ1-5; whether TRBD1, the table's D call, matches the DNA was not checked. TRBV12-1 is an annotated pseudogene. There are 15 residues in the CDR3. The CDR3 region has the DNA TGTGCCAGCAGCTTTGGTGAACAGGGCGATCAGCCCCAGCATTTT. Its translation is CASSFGEQGDQPQHF.

This clonotype has at least ten counts. This rearrangement joins TRBV19 to TRBJ2-7; 13 nucleotides line up with TRBD2. Germline values: CDR1 LNHDA, CDR2 SQIVND (reference sequence). The CDR3 runs to 15 residues. The V gene end was trimmed by 4 bases and the J gene end by 6 bases; junction bases not matched to a gene: 6. The CDR3 loop is CASSSMTSGRIEQYF. The CDR3 DNA is TGTGCCAGTAGTAGCATGACTAGCGGGAGGATCGAGCAGTACTTC.

This clonotype has at least ten counts. V and J are TRBV24-1 and TRBJ1-5; no clear D. Trimming took 1 base from V and 1 from J, leaving 16 bases between them. The germline CDR1 and CDR2 sequences are KGHDR and SFDVKD. The CDR3 is 18 residues long. The CDR3 spells CATSDFYRGRKSNQPQHF. In DNA form, the CDR3 reads TGTGCCACCAGTGATTTCTACCGCGGACGGAAGAGCAATCAGCCCCAGCATTTT.

The genes are TRBV7-9 and TRBJ2-7; D is possibly TRBD1 or TRBD2 (5 bases each). Germline values: CDR1 SEHNR, CDR2 FQNEAQ (reference sequence). The ends were cut back, 6 bases at V and 7 bases at J, with 16 bases in the middle. The CDR3 totals 13 residues. CDR3 protein: CASSSFRGGEQYF. CDR3 in DNA: TGTGCCAGCAGTTCGTTCCGGGGCGGGGAGCAGTACTTC.

The rearrangement uses TRBV13 and TRBJ1-2; D not certain. The V and J ends lost 0 bases and 3 bases respectively, with 2 bases between them. The CDR3 extends over 12 amino acids. CDR1 and CDR2 (germline): PRHDT, FYEKMQ (reference sequence). The chain's CDR3 is CASSLGHYGYTF. The CDR3 DNA reads TGTGCCAGCAGCTTAGGACACTATGGCTACACCTTC. Together with reference TRBV13 and TRBJ1-2, the CDR3 gives the full variable domain: AAGVIQSPRHLIKEKRETATLKCYPIPRHDTVYWYQQGPGQDPQFLISFYEKMQSDKGSIPDRFSAQQFSDYHSELNMSSLELGDSALYFCASSLGHYGYTFGSGTRLTVV.

About this clonotype: The junction shows a germline mismatch at one end, possibly a read error. The V gene is TRBV4-2, the J gene TRBJ1-6; weak D call: TRBD1 (5 bases). Germline values: CDR1 LGHNA, CDR2 YNFKEQ. The CDR3 runs 13 residues. The CDR3 region is CASSIRVDSPFHF. In DNA form, the CDR3 reads TGTGCCAGCAGCATCAGGGTGGATTCACCCTTCCACTTT.

This clonotype was recorded a few times. The genes are TRBV27 and TRBJ1-2, with D perhaps matching TRBD1 (5 bases). The ends were cut back, 4 bases at V and 7 bases at J, with 19 bases in the middle. CDR3 length: 15 amino acids. Germline V CDR1 and CDR2: MNHEY, SMNVEV (reference sequence). CDR3 region: CASSSRMCRECGYTF. The CDR3 DNA follows: TGTGCCAGCAGTTCCCGTATGTGCAGGGAATGTGGCTACACCTTC.

This clonotype was seen at least ten times. The V call is TRBV5-1, the J call TRBJ1-5; D is unresolved. Between the trimmed V and J ends, which lost 4 bases and 3 bases, there was a span of 8 bases. CDR3 length: 13 residues. Germline V gene sequence: CDR1 SGHRS, CDR2 YFSETQ. CDR3 sequence (DNA): TGCGCCAGCAGCGAGGGTAACAATCAGCCCCAGCATTTT. This codes for CASSEGNNQPQHF. The whole variable domain, filled in from reference TRBV5-1 and TRBJ1-5, reads KAGVTQTPRYLIKTRGQQVTLSCSPISGHRSVSWYQQTPGQGLQFLFEYFSETQRNKGNFPGRFSGRQFSNSRSEMNVSTLELGDSALYLCASSEGNNQPQHFGDGTRLSIL.

With regard to this clonotype: This likely comes from a read error, as the CDR3 has no conserved phenylalanine or tryptophan at its end. This chain uses TRBV20-1 with TRBJ2-3, with D possibly matching TRBD2 (6 bases). This CDR3 is 14 amino acids long. Between the trimmed V and J ends, which lost 2 bases and 4 bases, there was a span of 13 bases. Germline-derived CDR1 and CDR2 are DFQATT and SNEGSKA (reference sequence). The CDR3 bases are TGCAGTGCTAGAAAAGGGACTCTCGCAGATACGCAGTATTCT. Its protein is CSARKGTLADTQYS.

This chain links TRBV2 with TRBJ1-5; D not resolved. This CDR3 contains 17 residues. The V and J ends lost 1 base and 11 bases respectively, with 24 bases between them. The germline CDR1 and CDR2 sequences are SNHLY and FYNNEI. The CDR3 DNA is TGTGCCAGCAGTGAAGGGAGAAGTCGAGCCCTCCGGGAGACCCAGCATTTT. Encoded protein: CASSEGRSRALRETQHF.

On this clonotype: The conserved final phenylalanine or tryptophan is absent from the CDR3, which likely points to a read error. V usage is TRBV7-2 and J usage is TRBJ1-6; 7 bases are a match to TRBD1. The CDR3 consists of 15 residues. The germline gives CDR1 SGHTA, CDR2 FQGNSA. CDR3 residues: CASSPGGTYNSPLHL. The CDR3 bases are TGTGCCAGCAGTCCAGGGGGGACCTATAACTCACCCCTCCACCTT.

In this sample, this clonotype turned up many times. The V and J genes are TRBV28 and TRBJ2-7, with D uncertain. Germline lookup yields CDR1 MDHEN and CDR2 SYDVKM. Between the trimmed V and J ends, which lost 5 bases and 4 bases, there was a span of 9 bases. The CDR3 has 12 amino acids. The CDR3 DNA reads as TGTGCCAGCAGTATCACAGAGTACGAGCAGTACTTC. Encoded protein: CASSITEYEQYF.

The V and J genes are TRBV15 and TRBJ1-5; D perhaps matches TRBD1 (6 bases). The V gene's germline CDR1 is LNHNV and CDR2 YYDKDF (reference sequence). The CDR3 length is 12 residues. The CDR3 region is CARGGGNQPQHF. The CDR3 region has the DNA TGTGCTAGAGGGGGTGGCAATCAGCCCCAGCATTTT.

This rearrangement joins TRBV5-1 to TRBJ2-7; 8 bases map to TRBD1. Trimming at V came to 7 bases and at J to 3 bases, leaving 9 bases not matched to a gene. This CDR3 spans 14 amino acids. Germline-derived CDR1 and CDR2 are SGHRS and YFSETQ. CDR3 protein: CASYDRGRGYEQYF. In DNA, the CDR3 is TGCGCCAGCTATGACAGGGGACGGGGCTACGAGCAGTACTTC.

This clonotype was detected a few times. Germline and junction disagree at one end, which may indicate a read error. V is TRBV6-6 and J is TRBJ2-3; TRBD1 or TRBD2 may be the D gene (5 bases each). Germline lookup yields CDR1 MNHNY and CDR2 SVGAGI (reference sequence). The CDR3 is 14 residues long. Here the CDR3 reads CASEGRKVTDAQYF. The CDR3 DNA is TGTGCCAGCGAGGGGCGGAAAGTCACAGATGCGCAGTATTTT.

This rearrangement joins TRBV10-2 to TRBJ1-6, with D maybe TRBD1 (5 bases). Deletions cut 3 bases from V and 8 bases from J, with 11 bases between. Germline V gives CDR1 WSHSY, CDR2 SAAADI. CDR3 length: 14 amino acids. CDR3 bases: TGCGCCAGCAGTGAACGGGACGGTTATTCACCCCTCCACTTT. It codes for CASSERDGYSPLHF.

The sample holds many counts of this clonotype. Written as DNA, the CDR3 is TGCGCCAGCAGCCGTGAGGGGTACGAGCAGTACTTC. It codes for CASSREGYEQYF. The chain combines TRBV5-1 with TRBJ2-7; D tentatively reads TRBD1 or TRBD2 (5 bases each). Germline values: CDR1 SGHRS, CDR2 YFSETQ. V lost 4 bases to trimming and J lost 4 bases, with 9 bases between them. This CDR3 is 12 amino acids long.

Note on this clonotype: In this CDR3 the conserved last residue, phenylalanine or tryptophan, is missing, so a read error is likely. This chain connects TRBV7-9 to TRBJ1-2, with D possibly TRBD1 on 5 matching bases. Germline-derived CDR1 and CDR2 are SEHNR and FQNEAQ (reference sequence). The CDR3 runs 13 residues. V was trimmed by 3 bases and J by 7 bases, leaving 12 bases between them. The CDR3 loop reads CASSLAGMGGYTL. The DNA for the CDR3 is TGTGCCAGCAGCTTGGCAGGGATGGGTGGCTACACCCTC.

The chain uses TRBV24-1 and TRBJ2-7; D not certain. Germline-derived CDR1 and CDR2 are KGHDR and SFDVKD. Trimming removed 3 bases at V and 6 bases at J, with 5 bases between. This CDR3 contains 11 residues. The CDR3, as DNA: TGTGCCACCAGTGATCCCCGCGAGCAGTACTTC. Its translation is CATSDPREQYF.

Of note for this clonotype: A much larger clone sits a single nucleotide away, making a read error possible. The CDR3 sequence is CASGAGTGFAEAFF. DNA for the CDR3: TGTGCCAGCGGGGCCGGGACAGGGTTTGCTGAAGCTTTCTTT. The rearrangement links TRBV12-3 or TRBV12-4 to TRBJ1-1; 9 bases are a match to TRBD1. V shed 8 bases, J shed 6 bases, and the junction held 10 bases outside the gene matches. The CDR3 covers 14 residues.

The rearrangement links TRBV5-8 to TRBJ2-5; TRBD1 matches 9 bases. The trim removed 2 bases at V and 5 bases at J, leaving 7 bases unmatched. Germline lookup yields CDR1 SGHTS and CDR2 YDEGEE. The CDR3 spans 15 residues. The CDR3 here is CASSLRGTGMETQYF. CDR3 DNA: TGTGCCAGCAGCTTAAGAGGGACAGGGATGGAGACCCAGTACTTC.

This clonotype was seen repeatedly, ten times or more. The chain combines TRBV5-6 with TRBJ1-5; TRBD1 agrees at 9 bases. This CDR3 spans 15 amino acids. With 1 base clipped from V and 6 bases from J, the junction kept 5 bases outside the gene matches. CDR1 and CDR2 (germline): SGHDT, YYEEEE. Here the CDR3 reads CASSLWRTGVQPQHF. In DNA form, the CDR3 reads TGTGCCAGCAGCTTGTGGAGGACAGGGGTTCAGCCCCAGCATTTT.

With respect to this clonotype: Possible read error: a much larger clone is one base away. The chain has TRBV12-3 or TRBV12-4 and TRBJ1-5; tentatively, D is TRBD1 (5 bases). V was pared by 8 bases and J by 2 bases, with 25 bases between. The CDR3 spans 18 residues. In DNA, the CDR3 is TGTGCCAGCGGGCTTAGTTTTGGCCTCGGGGGACGCAATCAGCCCCAGCATTTT. Translated, it gives CASGLSFGLGGRNQPQHF.

On this clonotype itself: The junction and the germline gene differ at one end; a read error may be behind it. The gene calls are TRBV6-1 and TRBJ2-5; 12 bases match TRBD2. Germline-derived CDR1 and CDR2 are MNHNS and SASEGT. The length of the CDR3 is 18 residues. The CDR3 region has the DNA TGTGCCAGCAGTGAAGCGCTGGCTAGCGGGAGGGCAGAAGAGGCCCAGTACTTC. This encodes CASSEALASGRAEEAQYF.

This clonotype was observed at least ten times. This rearrangement joins TRBV5-1 to TRBJ1-1, with D perhaps TRBD1 (5 bases). V lost 2 bases to trimming and J lost 6 bases, with 14 bases between them. The CDR3 has 14 residues. Germline assignment: CDR1 SGHRS and CDR2 YFSETQ. The CDR3 here is CASSFGGVKAEAFF. CDR3 nucleotides: TGCGCCAGCAGCTTCGGGGGAGTCAAGGCTGAAGCTTTCTTT.